The T cell receptor beta chain described here comes from a study of blood T cell repertoires in COVID-19. Study background: Collection of acute and convalescent COVID-19 samples took place in the United States, Italy and Spain. PBMCs, B-cell-depleted T cells, or T cells were the source of the cDNA or gDNA that made up the material.

Germline loops: CDR1 SGDLS, CDR2 YYNGEE. V dropped 0 bases and J dropped 3; count of bases not matched to a gene: 7. CDR3 size: 16 residues. How the authors handled the data: Estimation of nucleated cell counts was performed using reference gene primer amplification. Assay: immunoSEQ multiplex PCR; the TCRdb copy retains only in-frame clones and omits some. That table supplies the V and J calls and clone size; D and trimming were determined from the DNA. The sample lists roughly 56,000 clones, 90% to 95% occurring once. This clonotype was obtained from a man aged 50-59 years with active COVID-19. The sequencing input was peripheral blood. The V call is TRBV9, the J call TRBJ2-7, with 9 bases lining up with TRBD2. Written as DNA, the CDR3 is TGTGCCAGCAGCGTAGCGACTAGCGGAGCCCACTACGAGCAGTACTTC. Its protein is CASSVATSGAHYEQYF. Combining the CDR3 with reference TRBV9 and TRBJ2-7 gives the whole variable domain DSGVTQTPKHLITATGQRVTLRCSPRSGDLSVYWYQQSLDQGLQFLIQYYNGEERAKGNILERFSAQQFPDLHSELNLSSLELGDSALYFCASSVATSGAHYEQYFGPGTRLTVT.